These T cell receptor beta chains were read from a single sample in a study of blood T cell repertoires in COVID-19. This table comes from immunoSEQ multiplex PCR, and its TCRdb copy is limited to in-frame clones, with some not included. The repertoire holds about 190,000 clones, with roughly 78% as singletons. Input material: peripheral blood. The receptor source for this set is an elderly woman with active or convalescent COVID-19. Each CDR3 is given with its conserved first and last residue. The D gene is left open where the match is weak. Part of the rows lack a size; the others show once, few, many or a class for expanded clones.

>once|TRBV25-1|TRBJ2-7|TRBD1
CASRDRASSYEQYF
TGTGCCAGCAGAGACAGGGCGAGCTCCTACGAGCAGTACTTC
>.|TRBV7-9|TRBJ1-4|.
CASSLGGTRNEKLFF
TGTGCCAGCAGCTTAGGTGGGACTCGCAATGAAAAACTGTTTTTT
>.|TRBV5-1|TRBJ1-5|.
CASSLAGGSNQPQHF
TGCGCCAGCAGCTTGGCCGGGGGAAGCAATCAGCCCCAGCATTTT
>.|TRBV7-2|TRBJ1-1|TRBD1
CASSPRGRGAWTEAFF
TGTGCCAGCAGCCCCCGAGGCAGGGGGGCATGGACTGAAGCTTTCTTT
>.|TRBV3-1/TRBV3-2|TRBJ2-7|.
CASSHTGYEQYF
TGTGCCAGCAGCCACACGGGGTACGAGCAGTACTTC
>.|TRBV5-1|TRBJ2-2|.
CASSFFQSTGELFF
TGCGCCAGCAGCTTCTTTCAGTCAACCGGGGAGCTGTTTTTT
>.|TRBV20-1|TRBJ2-1|.
CSASQSGYNEQFF
TGCAGTGCTAGTCAAAGCGGTTACAATGAGCAGTTCTTC
>.|TRBV6-5|TRBJ1-2|TRBD1
CASRVGQGIFYGYTF
TGTGCCAGCAGAGTCGGACAGGGAATTTTCTATGGCTACACCTTC
>.|TRBV6-1|TRBJ2-3|.
CASSDLSTDTQYF
TGTGCCAGCAGTGATTTGTCGACAGATACGCAGTATTTT
>.|TRBV4-2|TRBJ1-6|TRBD1
CASSQDLGTGGSPLHF
TGTGCCAGCAGCCAAGATCTAGGGACAGGGGGATCACCCCTCCACTTT
>.|TRBV19|TRBJ1-2|TRBD1
CASRTGADYGYTF
TGTGCCAGTAGAACAGGGGCGGACTATGGCTACACCTTC
>.|TRBV6-5|TRBJ1-2|.
CASGRVFGYTF
TGTGCCAGCGGGAGGGTGTTCGGCTACACCTTC
>.|TRBV5-4|TRBJ1-3|.
CASSSQGYSGNTIYF
TGTGCCAGCAGCTCCCAGGGATACTCTGGAAACACCATATATTTT
>.|TRBV6-5|TRBJ1-1|TRBD1
CASTPGQGNTEAFF
TGTGCCAGCACCCCGGGACAGGGGAACACTGAAGCTTTCTTT
>.|TRBV19|TRBJ2-7|.
CASSTVHLYEQYF
TGTGCCAGTAGTACCGTACACCTCTACGAGCAGTACTTC
>.|TRBV28|TRBJ2-4|TRBD2
CASSRRASGGLAKNIQYF
TGTGCCAGCAGTCGTCGGGCTAGCGGGGGCCTAGCCAAAAACATTCAGTACTTC
>few|TRBV11-2|TRBJ2-3|.
CASSLDPLQKSSTDTQYF
TGTGCCAGCAGCTTAGATCCCCTACAGAAATCTAGCACAGATACGCAGTATTTT
>.|TRBV28|TRBJ1-2|TRBD1
CASSRQGARGQGTLDYGYTF
TGTGCCAGCAGTCGACAGGGGGCGCGGGGACAAGGAACTTTGGACTATGGCTACACCTTC
>.|TRBV14|TRBJ2-7|TRBD2
CASSPAGFREIYEQYF
TGTGCCAGCAGCCCAGCGGGGTTCAGGGAGATCTACGAGCAGTACTTC
>.|TRBV5-5|TRBJ1-5|.
CASSLEGVGSNQPQHF
TGTGCCAGCAGCTTGGAGGGGGTTGGGAGCAATCAGCCCCAGCATTTT
>few|TRBV6-5|TRBJ1-6|TRBD1
CASSRGQQANSPLHF
TGTGCCAGCAGCCGGGGACAGCAGGCTAATTCACCCCTCCACTTT
>.|TRBV3-1/TRBV3-2|TRBJ2-7|.
CASSQVLWAGPTQPTEQYF
TGTGCCAGCAGCCAAGTGTTGTGGGCAGGGCCGACCCAACCCACCGAGCAGTACTTC
>.|TRBV3-1/TRBV3-2|TRBJ1-1|.
CASSQFQGGAFF
TGTGCCAGCAGCCAATTTCAGGGAGGAGCTTTCTTT
>.|TRBV10-3|TRBJ1-4|.
CAISKLQDEKLFF
TGTGCCATCAGCAAATTACAGGACGAAAAACTGTTTTTT
>.|TRBV9|TRBJ2-2|TRBD1
CASTRDSNTGELFF
TGTGCCAGCACAAGGGACAGTAACACCGGGGAGCTGTTTTTT
>.|TRBV15|TRBJ1-2|.
CATSRSKNEGYTF
TGTGCCACCAGCAGGAGCAAAAACGAAGGCTACACCTTC
>.|TRBV18|TRBJ1-2|TRBD1
CASSPDREGYTF
TGTGCCAGCTCCCCGGACAGGGAGGGCTACACCTTC
>.|TRBV23-1|TRBJ1-4|.
CASSHRQGRGEKLFF
TGCGCCAGCAGTCACCGGCAGGGGCGAGGTGAAAAACTGTTTTTT
>.|TRBV2|TRBJ2-2|.
CASSEVFVGLNTGELFF
TGTGCCAGCAGTGAAGTCTTCGTGGGCCTAAACACCGGGGAGCTGTTTTTT
>.|TRBV5-4|TRBJ1-2|.
CASSFSGEPNYGYTF
TGTGCCAGCAGCTTTTCCGGAGAACCCAACTATGGCTACACCTTC
>many|TRBV5-4|TRBJ2-7|TRBD1
CASSLGGTGRYEQYF
TGTGCCAGCAGCTTGGGAGGGACAGGGCGTTACGAGCAGTACTTC
>.|TRBV6-2/TRBV6-3|TRBJ2-7|.
CASSYDGMTLGGEQYF
TGTGCCAGCAGTTACGACGGTATGACTCTCGGGGGCGAGCAGTACTTC
>.|TRBV15|TRBJ2-5|.
CATSRVGSGEARETQYF
TGTGCCACCAGCAGAGTCGGTAGCGGAGAAGCCCGGGAGACCCAGTACTTC
>.|TRBV21-1|TRBJ2-1|.
CASSNYSQTDYNEQFF
TGTGCCAGCAGTAACTATTCTCAGACAGACTACAATGAGCAGTTCTTC
>.|TRBV21-1|TRBJ1-4|.
CASSKRTGKATNEKLFF
TGTGCCAGCAGCAAACGGACAGGGAAAGCAACTAATGAAAAACTGTTTTTT
>.|TRBV28|TRBJ1-2|.
CASRGAYFSNYGYTF
TGTGCCAGCAGGGGGGCCTATTTTTCTAACTATGGCTACACCTTC
>.|TRBV28|TRBJ2-7|TRBD1
CASRINRGLGQYF
TGTGCCAGCAGGATCAACAGGGGATTGGGGCAGTACTTC
>once|TRBV7-9|TRBJ2-4|.
CASTSTDYLAKNIQYF
TGTGCCAGCACCTCGACTGATTATTTAGCCAAAAACATTCAGTACTTC
>.|TRBV28|TRBJ1-1|.
CASSWGAEAFF
TGTGCCAGCAGTTGGGGGGCTGAAGCTTTCTTT
>.|TRBV10-3|TRBJ1-5|.
CAISEVSPGQPQHF
TGTGCCATCAGTGAGGTATCCCCAGGGCAGCCCCAGCATTTT
>.|TRBV10-3|TRBJ2-7|.
CAIGLGTYEQYF
TGTGCCATCGGACTGGGCACCTACGAGCAGTACTTC
>few|TRBV2|TRBJ2-7|TRBD2
CASSEGGTSGIEQYF
TGTGCCAGCAGTGAAGGTGGGACTAGCGGGATCGAGCAGTACTTC
>few|TRBV11-2|TRBJ2-7|.
CASSLSPATNEQYF
TGTGCCAGCAGCTTAAGCCCCGCAACTAACGAGCAGTACTTC
>few|TRBV5-5|TRBJ2-5|TRBD1
CASSRDSQETQYF
TGTGCCAGCAGCCGGGACAGCCAAGAGACCCAGTACTTC
>few|TRBV7-9|TRBJ1-2|.
CASSSTVYGYTF
TGTGCCAGCAGTTCTACAGTGTATGGCTACACCTTC
>few|TRBV5-1|TRBJ1-6|.
CASSLGQDPRVSPLHF
TGCGCCAGCAGCTTGGGACAGGACCCTCGTGTTTCACCCCTCCACTTT
>.|TRBV4-3|TRBJ1-2|.
CASSQESTGSIGYTF
TGCGCCAGCAGCCAAGAGTCCACGGGTTCTATTGGCTACACCTTC
>.|TRBV4-1|TRBJ1-6|TRBD1
CASSQDSGGQGNNSPLHF
TGCGCCAGCAGCCAAGATTCTGGGGGACAGGGAAATAATTCACCCCTCCACTTT
>.|TRBV6-2/TRBV6-3|TRBJ2-6|TRBD1
CASSYSQVQGVISSGANVLTF
TGTGCCAGCAGTTACTCACAGGTGCAGGGGGTAATAAGCTCTGGGGCCAACGTCCTGACTTTC
>few|TRBV4-1|TRBJ1-2|.
CASSQDPQAGFGYGYTF
TGCGCCAGCAGCCAAGATCCCCAGGCAGGGTTTGGGTATGGCTACACCTTC
>.|TRBV5-4|TRBJ2-3|.
CASSLDRYTDTQYF
TGTGCCAGCAGCTTGGACCGCTACACAGATACGCAGTATTTT